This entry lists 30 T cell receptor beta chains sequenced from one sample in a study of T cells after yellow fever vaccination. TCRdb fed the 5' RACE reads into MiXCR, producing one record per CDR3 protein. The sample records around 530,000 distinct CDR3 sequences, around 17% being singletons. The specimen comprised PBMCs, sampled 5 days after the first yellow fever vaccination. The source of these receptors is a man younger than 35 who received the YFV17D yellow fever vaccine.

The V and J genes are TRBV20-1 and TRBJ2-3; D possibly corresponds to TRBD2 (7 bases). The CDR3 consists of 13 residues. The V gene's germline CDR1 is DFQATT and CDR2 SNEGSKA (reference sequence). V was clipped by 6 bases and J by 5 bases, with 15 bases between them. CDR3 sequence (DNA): TGCAGTGCAAGGGGGAGGGCGTTAGATACGCAGTATTTT. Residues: CSARGRALDTQYF.

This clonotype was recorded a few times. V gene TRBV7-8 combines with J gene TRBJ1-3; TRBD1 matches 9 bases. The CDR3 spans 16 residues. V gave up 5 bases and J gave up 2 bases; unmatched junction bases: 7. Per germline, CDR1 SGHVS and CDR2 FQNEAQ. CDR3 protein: CASSGRDRDTGNTIYF. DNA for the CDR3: TGTGCCAGCAGCGGCCGGGACAGGGACACTGGAAACACCATATATTTT.

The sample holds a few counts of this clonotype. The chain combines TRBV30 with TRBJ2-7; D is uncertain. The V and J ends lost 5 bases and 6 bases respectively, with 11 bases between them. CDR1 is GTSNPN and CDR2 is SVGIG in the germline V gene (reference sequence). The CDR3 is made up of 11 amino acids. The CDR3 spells CAWGLLLEQYF. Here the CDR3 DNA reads TGTGCCTGGGGCCTTCTCCTCGAGCAGTACTTC.

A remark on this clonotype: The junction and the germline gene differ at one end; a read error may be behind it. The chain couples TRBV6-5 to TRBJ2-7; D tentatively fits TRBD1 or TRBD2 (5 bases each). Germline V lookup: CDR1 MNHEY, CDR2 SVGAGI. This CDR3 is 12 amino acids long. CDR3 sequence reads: CASSYSGREQYF. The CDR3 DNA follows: TGTGCCAGCAGCTACTCGGGGCGGGAGCAGTACTTC.

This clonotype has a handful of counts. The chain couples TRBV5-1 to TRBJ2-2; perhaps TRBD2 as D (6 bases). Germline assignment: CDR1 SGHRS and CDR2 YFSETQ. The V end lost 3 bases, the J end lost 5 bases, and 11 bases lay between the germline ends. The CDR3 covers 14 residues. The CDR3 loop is CASSSGLYTGELFF. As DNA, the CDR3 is TGCGCCAGCAGCTCGGGACTGTATACCGGGGAGCTGTTTTTT. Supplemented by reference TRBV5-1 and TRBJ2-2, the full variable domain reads KAGVTQTPRYLIKTRGQQVTLSCSPISGHRSVSWYQQTPGQGLQFLFEYFSETQRNKGNFPGRFSGRQFSNSRSEMNVSTLELGDSALYLCASSSGLYTGELFFGEGSRLTVL.

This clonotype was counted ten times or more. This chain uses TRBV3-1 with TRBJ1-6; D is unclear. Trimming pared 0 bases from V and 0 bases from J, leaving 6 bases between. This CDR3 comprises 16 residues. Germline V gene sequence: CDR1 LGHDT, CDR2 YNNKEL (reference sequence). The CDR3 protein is CASSQETSSYNSPLHF. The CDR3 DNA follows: TGTGCCAGCAGCCAAGAAACAAGCTCCTATAATTCACCCCTCCACTTT.

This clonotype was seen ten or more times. The CDR3 coding sequence is TGTGCCAGCAGCTCCCGGGACAGGGGAACCGGGGAGCTGTTTTTT. It is translated as CASSSRDRGTGELFF. The genes are TRBV11-3 and TRBJ2-2; 10 bases agree with TRBD1. Germline V lookup: CDR1 SGHNT, CDR2 YENEEA. This CDR3 contains 15 residues. V gave up 4 bases and J gave up 5 bases; unmatched junction bases: 4.

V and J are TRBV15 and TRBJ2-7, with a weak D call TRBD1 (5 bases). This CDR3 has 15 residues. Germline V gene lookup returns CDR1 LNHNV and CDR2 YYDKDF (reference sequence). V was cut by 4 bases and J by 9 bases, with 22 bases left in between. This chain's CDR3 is CATSNFTRQSVGQYV. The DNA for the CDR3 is TGTGCCACCAGCAACTTTACAAGACAGTCGGTGGGGCAGTACGTC.

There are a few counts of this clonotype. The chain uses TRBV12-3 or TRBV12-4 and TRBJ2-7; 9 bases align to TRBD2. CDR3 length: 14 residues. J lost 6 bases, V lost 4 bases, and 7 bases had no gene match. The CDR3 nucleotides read TGTGCCAGCAGTTCAAGCGGGGGGCCTGGCGAGCAGTACTTC. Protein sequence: CASSSSGGPGEQYF.

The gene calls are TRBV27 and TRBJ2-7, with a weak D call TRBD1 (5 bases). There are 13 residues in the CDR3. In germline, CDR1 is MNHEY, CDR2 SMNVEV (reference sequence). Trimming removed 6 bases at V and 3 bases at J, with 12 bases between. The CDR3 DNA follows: TGTGCCAGCAGAGGGGCACAGTTCTACGAGCAGTACTTC. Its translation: CASRGAQFYEQYF.

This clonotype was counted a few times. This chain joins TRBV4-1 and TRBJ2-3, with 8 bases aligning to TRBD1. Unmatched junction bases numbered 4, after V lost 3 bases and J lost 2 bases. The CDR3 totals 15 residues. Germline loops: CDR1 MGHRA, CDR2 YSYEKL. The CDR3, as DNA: TGCGCCAGCAGCCAGGACAGGGACCACACAGATACGCAGTATTTT. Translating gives CASSQDRDHTDTQYF.

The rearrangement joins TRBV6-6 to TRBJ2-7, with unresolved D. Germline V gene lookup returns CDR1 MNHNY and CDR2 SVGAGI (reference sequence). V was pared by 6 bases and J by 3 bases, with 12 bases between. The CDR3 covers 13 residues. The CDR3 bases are TGTGCCAGCAGCCTACCCCCGAACTACGAGCAGTACTTC. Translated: CASSLPPNYEQYF.

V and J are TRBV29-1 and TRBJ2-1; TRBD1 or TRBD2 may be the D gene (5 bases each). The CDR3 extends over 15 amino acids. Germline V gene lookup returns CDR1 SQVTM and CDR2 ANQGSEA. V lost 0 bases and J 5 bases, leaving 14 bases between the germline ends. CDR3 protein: CSVEDHGDPDNEQFF. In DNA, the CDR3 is TGCAGCGTTGAAGATCATGGGGACCCCGACAATGAGCAGTTCTTC.

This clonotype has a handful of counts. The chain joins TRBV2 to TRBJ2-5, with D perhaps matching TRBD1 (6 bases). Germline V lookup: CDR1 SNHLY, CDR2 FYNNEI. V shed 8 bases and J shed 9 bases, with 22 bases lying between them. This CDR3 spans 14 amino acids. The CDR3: CASAKTTGPGAQYF. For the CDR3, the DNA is TGTGCCAGCGCGAAAACTACAGGGCCTGGGGCCCAGTACTTC.

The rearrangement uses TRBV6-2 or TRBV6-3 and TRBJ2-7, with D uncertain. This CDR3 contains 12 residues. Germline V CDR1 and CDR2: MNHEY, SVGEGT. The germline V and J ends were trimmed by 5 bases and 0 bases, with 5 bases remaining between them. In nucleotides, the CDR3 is TGTGCCAGCAGTCACGACTCCTACGAGCAGTACGTC. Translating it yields CASSHDSYEQYV.

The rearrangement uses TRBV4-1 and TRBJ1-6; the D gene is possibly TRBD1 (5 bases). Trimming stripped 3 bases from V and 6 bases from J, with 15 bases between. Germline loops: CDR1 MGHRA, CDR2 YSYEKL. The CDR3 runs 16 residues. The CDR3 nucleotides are TGCGCCAGCAGCCAGGGATTTTTTGGGGGTAATTCACCCCTCCACTTT. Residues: CASSQGFFGGNSPLHF.

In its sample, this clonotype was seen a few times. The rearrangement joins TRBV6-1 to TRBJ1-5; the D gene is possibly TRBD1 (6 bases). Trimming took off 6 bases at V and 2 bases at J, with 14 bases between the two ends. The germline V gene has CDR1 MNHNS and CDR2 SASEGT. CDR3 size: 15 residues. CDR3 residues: CASSPGGRRNQPQHF. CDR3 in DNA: TGTGCCAGCAGCCCCGGGGGGCGTCGCAATCAGCCCCAGCATTTT.

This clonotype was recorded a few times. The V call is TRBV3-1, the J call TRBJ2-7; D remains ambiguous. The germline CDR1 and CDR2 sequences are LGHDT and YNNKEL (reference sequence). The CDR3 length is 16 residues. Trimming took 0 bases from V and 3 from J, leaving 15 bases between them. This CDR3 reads CASSQETRRLSYEQYF. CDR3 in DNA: TGTGCCAGCAGCCAAGAGACGCGGAGATTAAGCTACGAGCAGTACTTC.

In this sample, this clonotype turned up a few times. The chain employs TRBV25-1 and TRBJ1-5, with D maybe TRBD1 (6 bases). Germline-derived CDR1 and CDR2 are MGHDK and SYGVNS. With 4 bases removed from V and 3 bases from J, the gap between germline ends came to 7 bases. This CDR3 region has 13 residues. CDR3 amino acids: CASSAGDNQPQHF. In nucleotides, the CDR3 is TGTGCCAGCAGTGCAGGGGACAATCAGCCCCAGCATTTT.

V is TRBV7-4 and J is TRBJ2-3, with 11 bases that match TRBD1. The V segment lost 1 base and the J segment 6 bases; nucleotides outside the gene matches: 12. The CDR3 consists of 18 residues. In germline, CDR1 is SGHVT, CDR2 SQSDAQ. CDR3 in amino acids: CASSLGCWGQGVLDTQYF. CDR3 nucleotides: TGTGCCAGCAGCTTAGGCTGTTGGGGACAGGGGGTGTTGGATACGCAGTATTTT.

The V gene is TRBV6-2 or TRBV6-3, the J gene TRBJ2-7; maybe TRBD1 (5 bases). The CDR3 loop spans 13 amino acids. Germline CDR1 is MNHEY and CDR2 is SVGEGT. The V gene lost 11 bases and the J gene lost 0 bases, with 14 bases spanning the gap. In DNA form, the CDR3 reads TGTGCCGGAAAGACGGACAACTCCTACGAGCAGTACTTC. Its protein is CAGKTDNSYEQYF.

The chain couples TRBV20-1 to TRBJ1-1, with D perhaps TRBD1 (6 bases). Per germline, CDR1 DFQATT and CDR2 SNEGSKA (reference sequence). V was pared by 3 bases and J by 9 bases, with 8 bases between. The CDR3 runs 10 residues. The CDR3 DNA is TGCAGTGCTAGGCGGGACAAAGCTTTCTTT. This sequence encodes CSARRDKAFF.

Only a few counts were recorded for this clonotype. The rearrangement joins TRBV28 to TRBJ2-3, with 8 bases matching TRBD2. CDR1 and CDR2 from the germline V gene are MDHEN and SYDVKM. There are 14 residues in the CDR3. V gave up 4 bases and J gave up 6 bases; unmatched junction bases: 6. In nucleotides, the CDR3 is TGTGCCAGCAGTTGGGGTAGCGGGGTGGATACGCAGTATTTT. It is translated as CASSWGSGVDTQYF.

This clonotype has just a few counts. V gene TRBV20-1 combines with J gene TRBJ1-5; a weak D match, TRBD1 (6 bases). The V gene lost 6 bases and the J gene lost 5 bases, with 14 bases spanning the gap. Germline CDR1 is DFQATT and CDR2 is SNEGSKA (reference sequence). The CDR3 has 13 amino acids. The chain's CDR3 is CSARTDSDQPQHF. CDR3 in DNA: TGCAGTGCCCGCACGGACAGCGATCAGCCCCAGCATTTT.

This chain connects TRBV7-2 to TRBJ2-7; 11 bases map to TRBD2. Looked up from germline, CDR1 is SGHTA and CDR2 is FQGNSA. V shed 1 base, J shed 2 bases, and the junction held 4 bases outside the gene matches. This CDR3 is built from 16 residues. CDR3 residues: CASSLVGTSGPYEQYF. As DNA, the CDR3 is TGTGCCAGCAGCTTAGTAGGGACTAGCGGTCCCTACGAGCAGTACTTC.

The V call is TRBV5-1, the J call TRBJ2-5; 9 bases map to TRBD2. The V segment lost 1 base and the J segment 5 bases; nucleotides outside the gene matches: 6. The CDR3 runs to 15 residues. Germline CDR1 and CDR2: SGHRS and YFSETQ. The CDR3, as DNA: TGCGCCAGCAGCTTGATGGCGGGGGGGCACGAGACCCAGTACTTC. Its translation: CASSLMAGGHETQYF.

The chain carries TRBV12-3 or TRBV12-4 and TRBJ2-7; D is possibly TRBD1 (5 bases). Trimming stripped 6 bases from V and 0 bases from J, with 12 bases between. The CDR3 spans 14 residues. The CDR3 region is CASSRYRTSYEQYF. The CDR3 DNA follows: TGTGCCAGCAGCCGGTACAGGACCTCCTACGAGCAGTACTTC.

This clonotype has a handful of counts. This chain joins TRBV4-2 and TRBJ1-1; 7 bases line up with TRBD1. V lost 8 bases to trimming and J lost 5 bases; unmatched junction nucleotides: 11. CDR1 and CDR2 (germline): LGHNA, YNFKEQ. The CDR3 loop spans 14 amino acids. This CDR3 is CASAPGGFLTEAFF. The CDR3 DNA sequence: TGTGCCAGCGCACCAGGGGGGTTCCTGACTGAAGCTTTCTTT.

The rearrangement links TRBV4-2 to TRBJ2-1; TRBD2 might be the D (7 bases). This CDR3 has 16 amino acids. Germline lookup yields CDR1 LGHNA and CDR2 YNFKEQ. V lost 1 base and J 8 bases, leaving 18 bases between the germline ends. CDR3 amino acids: CASSQARTAAGDEQFF. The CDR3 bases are TGTGCCAGCAGCCAAGCCCGGACAGCTGCGGGGGATGAGCAGTTCTTC.

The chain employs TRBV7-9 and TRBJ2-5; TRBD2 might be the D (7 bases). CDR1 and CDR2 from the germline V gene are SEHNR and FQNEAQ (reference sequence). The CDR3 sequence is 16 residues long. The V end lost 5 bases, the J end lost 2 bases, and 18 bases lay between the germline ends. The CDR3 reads CASSPPRGGRQETQYF. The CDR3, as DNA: TGTGCCAGCAGCCCCCCCCGCGGGGGCCGGCAAGAGACCCAGTACTTC.